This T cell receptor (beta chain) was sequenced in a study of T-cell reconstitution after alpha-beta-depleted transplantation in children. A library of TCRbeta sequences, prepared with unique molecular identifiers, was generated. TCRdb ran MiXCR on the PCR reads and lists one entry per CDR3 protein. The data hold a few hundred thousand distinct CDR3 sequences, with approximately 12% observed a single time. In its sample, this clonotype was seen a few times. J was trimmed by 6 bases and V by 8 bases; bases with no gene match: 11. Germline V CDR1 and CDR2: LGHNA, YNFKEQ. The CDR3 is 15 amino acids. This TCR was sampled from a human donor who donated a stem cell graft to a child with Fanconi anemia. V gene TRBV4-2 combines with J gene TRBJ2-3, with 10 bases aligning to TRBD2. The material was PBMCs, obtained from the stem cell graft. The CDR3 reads CASGPSGGLFDTQYF. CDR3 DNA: TGTGCCAGCGGTCCTAGCGGGGGACTTTTTGATACGCAGTATTTT.